Listed below are T cell receptor beta chains from one sample, sequenced in a study of Graves' ophthalmopathy and Graves' hyperthyroidism. Using its own MiXCR run on the multiplex PCR reads, TCRdb lists one record per CDR3 protein. The table lists fewer than 400,000 distinct CDR3 sequences, approximately 20% of them singletons. Sample: peripheral blood. Receptors were obtained from a woman aged 18-29 years with Graves' ophthalmopathy. The CDR3 runs from the conserved cysteine through the conserved F or W. D genes are given only for firm matches. Only some rows state a clone size, as once, few, many or a class for expanded clones.

V	length	D	J	size	CDR3	DNA
TRBV19	16	TRBD1	TRBJ2-7	many	CASSIYEGQGFNEQYF	TGTGCCAGTAGTATTTATGAAGGACAGGGGTTCAACGAGCAGTACTTC
TRBV12-3/TRBV12-4	14	TRBD2	TRBJ2-5	many	CASSPRTSGGSQYF	TGTGCCAGCAGTCCTCGGACTAGCGGGGGGTCCCAGTACTTC
TRBV11-2	13	TRBD1	TRBJ1-1	many	CASRLGQDEWAFF	TGTGCCAGCAGACTCGGACAGGATGAATGGGCTTTCTTT
TRBV12-3/TRBV12-4	15	.	TRBJ2-7	.	CASSFLGISSYEQYF	TGTGCCAGCAGTTTCCTCGGAATTAGCTCCTACGAGCAGTACTTC
TRBV18	16	TRBD1	TRBJ1-1	many	CASSPRTGAGDTEAFF	TGTGCCAGCTCACCCCGGACAGGAGCCGGGGACACTGAAGCTTTCTTT
TRBV6-2/TRBV6-3	16	.	TRBJ2-4	many	CASSYSGGLAKNIQYF	TGTGCCAGCAGTTACTCCGGGGGCTTAGCCAAAAACATTCAGTACTTC
TRBV11-2	20	TRBD1	TRBJ1-5	many	CASSLDLRQGVPLLYQPQHF	TGTGCCAGCAGCTTAGATCTCCGACAGGGGGTCCCCCTTCTCTATCAGCCCCAGCATTTT
TRBV6-2/TRBV6-3	17	TRBD1	TRBJ2-7	.	CASGQGLGTGATDEQYF	TGTGCCAGTGGTCAAGGGCTCGGGACAGGGGCAACCGACGAGCAGTACTTC
TRBV28	15	.	TRBJ2-7	.	CASSSPSGASYEQYF	TGTGCCAGCAGTTCCCCCTCGGGAGCCTCCTACGAGCAGTACTTC
TRBV28	14	TRBD2	TRBJ2-1	few	CASIPGLAGEGQFF	TGTGCCAGCATACCTGGACTAGCGGGAGAGGGGCAGTTCTTC
TRBV4-3	15	.	TRBJ1-1	many	CASSQEGGRTLEAFF	TGCGCCAGCAGCCAAGAGGGGGGTAGGACACTCGAAGCTTTCTTT
TRBV7-2	14	.	TRBJ1-1	many	CASSYGQSRGEAFF	TGTGCCAGCAGCTATGGACAGTCTAGGGGTGAAGCTTTCTTT
TRBV15	16	.	TRBJ2-5	many	CATSRDRKGSLEAQYF	TGTGCCACCAGCAGAGATCGTAAAGGGTCACTTGAGGCCCAGTACTTC
TRBV13	15	TRBD1	TRBJ2-7	many	CASSLGTGGHYEQYF	TGTGCCAGCAGCTTAGGGACAGGGGGTCACTACGAGCAGTACTTC
TRBV12-3/TRBV12-4	17	TRBD1	TRBJ2-6	many	CASSPGQGISGANVLTF	TGTGCCAGCAGTCCGGGACAGGGGATCTCTGGGGCCAACGTCCTGACTTTC
TRBV20-1	12	.	TRBJ1-1	many	CSARARATEAFF	TGCAGTGCTAGAGCCCGGGCGACTGAAGCTTTCTTT
TRBV29-1	14	TRBD1	TRBJ2-2	.	CSVDWTGITGELFF	TGCAGCGTTGACTGGACAGGGATCACCGGGGAGCTGTTTTTT
TRBV30	11	.	TRBJ1-1	many	CFRNSNTEAFF	TGTTTCCGGAATTCGAACACTGAAGCTTTCTTT
TRBV11-2	14	TRBD2	TRBJ2-4	many	CASSPRTRINIQYF	TGTGCCAGCAGCCCGCGGACTAGAATAAACATTCAGTACTTC
TRBV11-2	16	TRBD1	TRBJ2-2	few	CASSTRRGRDPGELFF	TGTGCCAGCAGCACACGCAGGGGGCGGGATCCCGGGGAGCTGTTTTTT
TRBV6-5	14	.	TRBJ1-3	many	CASRQQGAGNTIYF	TGTGCCAGCAGGCAACAGGGAGCTGGAAACACCATATATTTT
TRBV11-2	17	TRBD1	TRBJ2-7	many	CASSLDSEDRFSYEQYF	TGTGCCAGCAGCTTAGATTCAGAGGACAGGTTCTCCTACGAGCAGTACTTC
TRBV6-5	15	TRBD2	TRBJ2-7	many	CASRPTSGRALEQYF	TGTGCCAGCAGGCCTACTAGCGGGAGGGCCCTCGAGCAGTACTTC
TRBV28	15	TRBD1	TRBJ2-5	.	CASSWDRGRQETQYF	TGTGCCAGCAGCTGGGACAGGGGGCGCCAAGAGACCCAGTACTTC
TRBV6-2/TRBV6-3	15	TRBD1	TRBJ2-7	many	CASSPAGQGAYEQYF	TGTGCCAGCAGCCCAGCGGGACAGGGGGCCTACGAGCAGTACTTC
TRBV11-1	12	.	TRBJ2-7	many	CASSLASDEQYF	TGTGCCAGCAGCTTAGCTTCGGATGAGCAGTACTTC
TRBV7-2	15	TRBD2	TRBJ2-3	many	CASSASGGGTDTQYF	TGTGCCAGCAGCGCTAGCGGGGGGGGCACAGATACGCAGTATTTT
TRBV30	12	.	TRBJ2-7	many	CAWMAGSYEQYF	TGTGCCTGGATGGCGGGCTCCTACGAGCAGTACTTC
TRBV4-2	16	TRBD1	TRBJ1-5	many	CASSQGTGVNNQPQHF	TGTGCCAGCAGCCAAGGAACAGGGGTGAACAATCAGCCCCAGCATTTT
TRBV28	16	TRBD1	TRBJ1-2	few	CASTTQWDREAYGYTF	TGTGCCAGCACCACCCAATGGGACAGGGAGGCCTATGGCTACACCTTC
TRBV27	14	TRBD1	TRBJ2-5	.	CASSYRGLQETQYF	TGTGCCAGCAGTTACAGGGGGCTCCAAGAGACCCAGTACTTC
TRBV6-2/TRBV6-3	12	.	TRBJ2-7	many	CASLRVIAGQYF	TGTGCCAGCCTGCGGGTTATCGCCGGGCAGTACTTC
TRBV7-8	15	.	TRBJ2-2	many	CASSFDRFNTGELFF	TGTGCCAGCAGCTTTGACAGGTTTAACACCGGGGAGCTGTTTTTT
TRBV19	15	.	TRBJ1-5	many	CASSIAGGLSQPQHF	TGTGCCAGTAGTATCGCCGGGGGCCTCAGTCAGCCCCAGCATTTT
TRBV19	13	.	TRBJ2-2	many	CASSIAGTGELFF	TGTGCCAGTAGTATAGCGGGCACCGGGGAGCTGTTTTTT
TRBV6-2/TRBV6-3	16	.	TRBJ1-5	many	CASSSLSVYSNQPQHF	TGTGCCAGCAGTTCCCTCAGCGTGTATAGCAATCAGCCCCAGCATTTT
TRBV2	13	.	TRBJ1-6	many	CATNRERVSPLHF	TGTGCCACGAACCGGGAAAGAGTTTCACCCCTCCACTTT
TRBV6-2/TRBV6-3	18	.	TRBJ2-4	once	CASSSEKGRLVAKNIQYF	TGTGCCAGCAGCTCTGAAAAGGGACGTTTGGTAGCCAAAAACATTCAGTACTTC
TRBV6-2/TRBV6-3	15	.	TRBJ1-1	many	CASTTMGLGNTEAFF	TGTGCCAGCACCACAATGGGCCTAGGGAACACTGAAGCTTTCTTT
TRBV11-2	17	.	TRBJ1-1	many	CASSPLGRGGAHTEAFF	TGTGCCAGCAGCCCCCTGGGCAGGGGCGGGGCTCACACTGAAGCTTTCTTT
TRBV20-1	14	.	TRBJ2-4	.	CSASSEGFFNIRYF	TGCAGTGCTAGCTCCGAGGGGTTTTTTAACATTCGGTACTTC